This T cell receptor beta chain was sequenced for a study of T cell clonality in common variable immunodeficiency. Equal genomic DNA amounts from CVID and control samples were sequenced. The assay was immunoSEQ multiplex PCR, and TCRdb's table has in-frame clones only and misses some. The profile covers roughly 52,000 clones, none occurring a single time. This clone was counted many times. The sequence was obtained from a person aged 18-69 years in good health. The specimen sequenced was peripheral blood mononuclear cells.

The CDR3 sequence: CSALLRQPPYEQYF. CDR3 bases read: TGCAGTGCCTTACTTAGACAACCACCCTACGAG. The chain couples TRBV20-1 to TRBJ2-7; D is ambiguous. The CDR3 extends 3 residues past the end of the read, so its final part is completed from the germline J gene. Trimming cost V 6 bases and J 2 bases, with 17 bases left between them. CDR3 size: 14 residues. Germline CDR1 reads DFQATT; CDR2 reads SNEGSKA (reference sequence).